These 9 T cell receptor beta chains were all obtained from the same sample, sequenced in a study of cytomegalovirus exposure and HLA in healthy donors. 60 Vbeta and 13 Jbeta primers were used in PCR. The assay was immunoSEQ multiplex PCR, and TCRdb's table has in-frame clones only and misses some. The sample records around 94,000 clones, 50% to 75% being singletons. Input material: PBMCs. These receptors were collected from a man under 40 in good health and CMV-seronegative.

The CDR3 sequence is CASSWTDRGRPETQYF. For the CDR3, the DNA is TGCGCCAGCAGCTGGACCGACAGGGGGCGCCCGGAGACCCAGTACTTC. The rearrangement uses TRBV5-1 and TRBJ2-5; TRBD1 agrees at 10 bases. After removal of 3 bases from V and 5 bases from J, the junction contained 10 bases not matched to a gene. The CDR3 has 16 amino acids. CDR1 is SGHRS, CDR2 YFSETQ, per germline. Complete variable domain (other parts from reference TRBV5-1 and TRBJ2-5): KAGVTQTPRYLIKTRGQQVTLSCSPISGHRSVSWYQQTPGQGLQFLFEYFSETQRNKGNFPGRFSGRQFSNSRSEMNVSTLELGDSALYLCASSWTDRGRPETQYFGPGTRLLVL.

This clone showed up just a few times. The chain joins TRBV30 to TRBJ1-6; D is unresolved. The CDR3 length is 15 residues. V lost 0 bases to trimming and J lost 8 bases, with 14 bases between them. Germline V gene sequence: CDR1 GTSNPN, CDR2 SVGIG (reference sequence). The CDR3 region has the DNA TGTGCCTGGAGTGTATTACAGAACGGGGATTCACCCCTCCACTTT. Its translation is CAWSVLQNGDSPLHF.

CDR3 nucleotides: TGTGCCAGCAGCTCTCGGACTAGAAGCAAATTCAATGAGCAGTTCTTC. This gives the protein CASSSRTRSKFNEQFF. The chain couples TRBV7-9 to TRBJ2-1; 7 bases match TRBD2. The CDR3 extends over 16 amino acids. Per germline, CDR1 SEHNR and CDR2 FQNEAQ (reference sequence). J lost 6 bases, V lost 4 bases, and 12 bases had no gene match.

There are a few counts of this clone. The chain carries TRBV19 and TRBJ1-3; D unclear. The V end lost 3 bases, the J end lost 1 base, and 7 bases lay between the germline ends. This CDR3 is built from 14 residues. Germline V gives CDR1 LNHDA, CDR2 SQIVND (reference sequence). The CDR3 nucleotides read TGTGCCAGTAGTATTTCGGGGTCTGGAAACACCATATATTTT. It yields the protein CASSISGSGNTIYF.

With regard to this clone: A junction end diverges from the germline sequence, so it may reflect a read error. The genes are TRBV7-7 and TRBJ2-1, with TRBD2 matching 13 bases. This CDR3 comprises 17 residues. Germline V gene lookup returns CDR1 SSHAT and CDR2 FNYEAQ (reference sequence). The CDR3 sequence: CASSTKPGLAGFNEQFF. For the CDR3, the DNA is TGTGCTAGCAGCACTAAGCCGGGACTAGCGGGGTTTAATGAGCAGTTCTTC.

This sequence joins TRBV7-9 and TRBJ1-3; unclear D gene. The closer fit of TRBJ2-2 to the DNA end suggests the J call may be wrong. Germline V gives CDR1 SEHNR, CDR2 FQNEAQ (reference sequence). The CDR3 spans 14 residues. The DNA of the CDR3 is TGTGCCAGCAGTCCGGCGGTGAACACCGGGGAGCTGTTTTTT. As protein: CASSPAVNTGELFF.

A remark on this clone: At one boundary the junction diverges from the germline segment, which might be a read error. The rearrangement joins TRBV7-7 to TRBJ2-5; 8 bases align to TRBD2. The germline gives CDR1 SSHAT, CDR2 FNYEAQ (reference sequence). The CDR3 loop spans 15 amino acids. The CDR3 sequence is CASSLTGGPTETQYF. DNA of the CDR3: TGTGCTAGCAGCCTGACGGGGGGGCCAACGGAGACCCAGTACTTC.

The gene calls are TRBV9 and TRBJ1-3; no firm D call. In germline, CDR1 is SGDLS, CDR2 YYNGEE. This CDR3 spans 15 amino acids. Deletions cut 0 bases from V and 3 bases from J, with 10 bases between. For the CDR3, the DNA is TGTGCCAGCAGCGTAGCTGGTACGGGTGGAAACACCATATATTTT. Translation gives CASSVAGTGGNTIYF.

This clone was seen only once. The V and J genes are TRBV6-5 and TRBJ2-1, with TRBD2 identical over 11 bases. The germline CDR1 and CDR2 sequences are MNHEY and SVGAGI. This CDR3 has 15 amino acids. Losses at the gene ends were 6 bases for V and 4 bases for J; bases not matched to a gene: 5. The DNA for the CDR3 is TGTGCCAGCAGGCTAGGACTAGCGGGTTACAATGAGCAGTTCTTC. Its translation: CASRLGLAGYNEQFF.